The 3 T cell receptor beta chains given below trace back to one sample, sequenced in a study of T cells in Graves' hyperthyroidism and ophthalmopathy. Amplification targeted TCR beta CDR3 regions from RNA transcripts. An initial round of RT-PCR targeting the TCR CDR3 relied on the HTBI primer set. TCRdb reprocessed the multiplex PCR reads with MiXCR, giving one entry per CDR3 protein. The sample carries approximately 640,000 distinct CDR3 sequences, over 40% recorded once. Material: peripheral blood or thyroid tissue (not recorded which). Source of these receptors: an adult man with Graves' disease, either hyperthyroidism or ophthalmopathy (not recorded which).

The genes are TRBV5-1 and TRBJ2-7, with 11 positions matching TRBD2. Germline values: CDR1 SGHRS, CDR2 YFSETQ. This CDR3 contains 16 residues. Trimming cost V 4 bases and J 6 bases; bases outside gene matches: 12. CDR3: CASSGTIAGLAAEQYF. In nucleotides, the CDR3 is TGCGCCAGCAGCGGAACAATTGCGGGACTAGCGGCCGAGCAGTACTTC. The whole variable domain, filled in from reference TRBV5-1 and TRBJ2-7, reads KAGVTQTPRYLIKTRGQQVTLSCSPISGHRSVSWYQQTPGQGLQFLFEYFSETQRNKGNFPGRFSGRQFSNSRSEMNVSTLELGDSALYLCASSGTIAGLAAEQYFGPGTRLTVT.

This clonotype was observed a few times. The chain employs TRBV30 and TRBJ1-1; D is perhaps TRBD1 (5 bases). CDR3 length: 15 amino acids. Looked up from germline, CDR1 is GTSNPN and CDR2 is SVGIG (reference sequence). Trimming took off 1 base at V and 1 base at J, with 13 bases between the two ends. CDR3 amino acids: CAWSDRDRRNTEAFF. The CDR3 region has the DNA TGTGCCTGGAGTGATCGGGACCGACGGAACACTGAAGCTTTCTTT.

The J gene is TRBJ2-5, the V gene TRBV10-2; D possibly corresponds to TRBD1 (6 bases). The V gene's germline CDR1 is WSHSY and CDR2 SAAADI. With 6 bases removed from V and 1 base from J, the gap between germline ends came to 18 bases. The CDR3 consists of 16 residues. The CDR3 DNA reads TGCGCCAGCAGATCTAAAACAGGGCCCCCCCAAGAGACCCAGTACTTC. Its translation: CASRSKTGPPQETQYF.